This TCR beta chain was captured in a study of shared clonotypes between healthy human individuals (dated by TCRdb to about 2020). The study in broad terms: The cohort comprised two women and a few men aged 18 to 49 years. To estimate repertoire size and how much clonotypes are shared between individuals, the study performed deep sequencing of blood TCR repertoires from five healthy adults. Different laboratories and diverse techniques were used to prepare libraries and sequence TCR repertoires, to increase sequencing depth and limit assay-specific biases. Between about 0.85 and 9.5 billion PBMCs per donor were obtained by leukapheresis. Per donor, three plates each were used for CD4 naive and CD4 memory, two for CD8 naive, and one for CD8 memory. Findings and caveats that apply to the study as a whole: Because the study included only a small number of donors, the genetic and exposure-history diversity represented was limited. Sharing across a handful of donors was observed for roughly 5.4% of naive CD4, 3.5% of naive CD8, roughly 2.4% of memory CD4, and around 0.4% of memory CD8 clonotypes. Clonotypes shared by all four sorted-subset donors showed higher generation probabilities than non-shared clonotypes. Even with the large sequencing depth, rarefaction of the sorted-subset datasets indicated that sequencing was incomplete. Pairwise subsampling led to the expectation that sequencing depth would affect the degree of clonotype sharing among donors. Sampling was limited to blood, and TCR repertoires in tissue likely differ from TCR repertoires in blood. Estimated clonotype richness was generally larger for naive than for memory subsets.

CD8 naive samples were obtained by positive selection for CCR7 among CD45RO-negative cells, yielding a CD45RA+CCR7+ population from which TemRA cells were excluded. Healthy HIV-negative adults with no recently reported acute infections or vaccinations were included as donors. All donors were Caucasian adults living in Nashville, Tennessee, USA. Blood was collected by leukapheresis, and PBMCs were isolated by Ficoll-Histopaque density gradient centrifugation and then cryopreserved in liquid nitrogen vapor phase. Purity and quantity of every magnetically sorted T cell population were checked by analytical flow cytometry. From each sorted fraction, genomic DNA was isolated and quantified by UV absorbance on a Nanodrop 2000c. TCR CDR3 regions were amplified from genomic DNA by multiplex PCR using the deep immunoSEQ assay. For each cell subset, the extracted genomic DNA was distributed evenly across all wells of several immunoSEQ 96-well plates, and each plate served as one replicate. Each replicate PCR for sorted subsets received about 210 ng genomic DNA, equal to roughly 33,000 T cell genomes. The purified libraries were quantified using a Qubit 3.0 fluorometer, sized with a Bioanalyzer 2100, and then quantified again using the KAPA Library Quantification kit. Each immunoSEQ 96-well plate was sequenced on its own single-read 150-cycle Illumina NextSeq 550 flow cell. The study's processing was this. The immunoSEQ output contained only junctional sequences without quality scores, so filtering could not match that applied to full-length reads. To assign V/J genes and CDR3, sequences were annotated against IMGT germline references using PyIR, a Python wrapper for IgBLAST v1.9. Reads with weak V/J assignments (E-value above 1e-6), missing CDR3, stop codons, out-of-frame junctions, or ambiguous translated residues were removed. V3J clonotypes were defined as sequences sharing the same inferred V gene, J gene, and CDR3 amino acid sequence. Percentage overlap between repertoires was calculated by dividing the number of shared unique clonotypes by the size of the smaller repertoire. Richness of each repertoire was evaluated using RTK rarefaction, the Chao1 estimator, and Recon v2.1 estimates of unobserved clonotypes. OLGA was used to compute generation probabilities for all TCRbeta clonotypes that the gDNA method yielded from four donors. TCRdb's version of the immuneACCESS table is confined to in-frame rearrangements and falls short of the full clone set. An unresolved V gene accounts for under half of the shortfall where checked; the remainder is of unknown origin. V and J calls and clone size are those listed in that table; D and trimming were worked out from the DNA. Recorded for this sample are some 1,900,000 clones; over 85% of them occurred a single time. The ten largest clones capture 1.2% of the sample.

There are 13 amino acids in the CDR3, from cysteine to phenylalanine inclusive. Left in the record is the CDR3 DNA by itself, 39 bases read in frame from the first base. A distance of 4 bases separates the germline ends of V and J, which lose 0 bases and 1 base respectively. In the germline V gene, CDR1 corresponds to SGHDT and CDR2 to YYEEEE. With respect to this clone: Its antigen is not yet known. No base-level quality is on record; no much larger clone is a single base apart. Distinct nucleotide sequences in the sample also encode this CDR3.

The clonotype originates from a young man in good health. Recombination joined TRBV5-6 with TRBJ2-5, with no reliable assignment of the D segment. Sequenced input: naive CD8+ T cells sorted from blood. Interpreted using the paper, the cell subset or site label stands for: CD45RA+CCR7+. The DNA reads as follows: TGTGCCAGCAGCTTGGGCAGCCAAGAGACCCAGTACTTC. It encodes CASSLGSQETQYF.